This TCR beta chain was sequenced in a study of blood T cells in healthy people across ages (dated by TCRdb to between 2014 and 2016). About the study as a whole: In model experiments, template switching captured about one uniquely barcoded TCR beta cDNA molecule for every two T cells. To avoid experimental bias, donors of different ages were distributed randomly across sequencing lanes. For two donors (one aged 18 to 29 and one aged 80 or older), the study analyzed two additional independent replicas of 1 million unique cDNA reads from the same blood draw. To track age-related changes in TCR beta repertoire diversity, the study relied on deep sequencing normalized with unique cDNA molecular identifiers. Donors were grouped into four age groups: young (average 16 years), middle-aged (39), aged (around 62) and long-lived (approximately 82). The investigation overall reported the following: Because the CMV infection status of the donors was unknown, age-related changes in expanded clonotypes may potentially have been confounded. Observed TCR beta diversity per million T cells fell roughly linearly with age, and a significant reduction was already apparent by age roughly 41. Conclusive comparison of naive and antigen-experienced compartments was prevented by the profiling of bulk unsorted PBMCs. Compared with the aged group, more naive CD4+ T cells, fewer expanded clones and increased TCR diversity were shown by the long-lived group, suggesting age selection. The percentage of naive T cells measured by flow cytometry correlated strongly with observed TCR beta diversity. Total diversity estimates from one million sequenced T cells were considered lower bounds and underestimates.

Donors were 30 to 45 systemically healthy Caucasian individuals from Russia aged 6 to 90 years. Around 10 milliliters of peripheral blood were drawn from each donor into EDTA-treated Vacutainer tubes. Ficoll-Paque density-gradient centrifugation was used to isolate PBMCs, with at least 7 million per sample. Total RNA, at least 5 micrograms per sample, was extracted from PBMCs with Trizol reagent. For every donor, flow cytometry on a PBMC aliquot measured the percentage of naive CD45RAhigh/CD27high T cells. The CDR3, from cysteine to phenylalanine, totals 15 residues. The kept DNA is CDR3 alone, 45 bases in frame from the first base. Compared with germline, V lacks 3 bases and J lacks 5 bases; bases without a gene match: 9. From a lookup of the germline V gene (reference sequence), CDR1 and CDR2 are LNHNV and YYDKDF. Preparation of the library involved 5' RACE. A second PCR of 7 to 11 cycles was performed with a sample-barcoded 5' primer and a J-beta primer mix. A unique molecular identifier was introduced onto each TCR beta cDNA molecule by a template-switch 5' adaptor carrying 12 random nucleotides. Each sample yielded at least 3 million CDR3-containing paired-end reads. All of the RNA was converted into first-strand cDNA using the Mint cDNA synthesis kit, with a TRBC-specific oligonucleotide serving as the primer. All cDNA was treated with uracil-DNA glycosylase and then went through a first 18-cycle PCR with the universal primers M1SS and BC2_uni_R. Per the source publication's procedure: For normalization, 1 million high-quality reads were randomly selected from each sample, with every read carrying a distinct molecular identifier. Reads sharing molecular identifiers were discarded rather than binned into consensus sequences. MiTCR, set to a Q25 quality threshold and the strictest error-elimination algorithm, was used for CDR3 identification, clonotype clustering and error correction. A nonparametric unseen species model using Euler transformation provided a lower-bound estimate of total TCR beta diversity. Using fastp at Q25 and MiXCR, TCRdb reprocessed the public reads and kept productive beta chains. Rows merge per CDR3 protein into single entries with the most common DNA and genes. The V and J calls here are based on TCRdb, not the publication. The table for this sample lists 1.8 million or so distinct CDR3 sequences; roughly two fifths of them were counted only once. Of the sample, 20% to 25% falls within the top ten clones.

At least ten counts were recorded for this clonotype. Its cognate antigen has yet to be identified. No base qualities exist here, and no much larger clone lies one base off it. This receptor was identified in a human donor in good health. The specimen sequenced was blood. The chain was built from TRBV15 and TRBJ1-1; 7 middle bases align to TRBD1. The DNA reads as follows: TGTGCCACCAGCAGCGATTATCAGGGGGGAACTGAAGCTTTCTTT. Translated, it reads CATSSDYQGGTEAFF.